This TCR beta chain was profiled in a study of T cell responses to AZD1222 COVID-19 vaccine. Trimming cost V 4 bases and J 4 bases; bases outside gene matches: 7. The CDR3 is 17 residues long. Germline V gene lookup returns CDR1 KGHDR and CDR2 SFDVKD. Sequencing used immunoSEQ multiplex PCR; TCRdb keeps in-frame clones, though not all of them. The table lists 150,000 or so clones, more than 85% of them singletons. The receptor was derived from an adult in good health. This sequence joins TRBV24-1 and TRBJ2-2; 11 nucleotides line up with TRBD2. Sequencing used peripheral blood, obtained on day 0 of AZD1222 vaccination. The chain's CDR3 is CATSDALTSGGTGELFF. CDR3 sequence (DNA): TGTGCCACCAGTGACGCCTTAACTAGCGGGGGCACCGGGGAGCTGTTTTTT.